The 30 T cell receptor beta chains presented below share a single source sample, sequenced in a study of CXCR3-negative and CXCR3-positive naive CD8 T cells. Study conclusions and caveats: Researchers report that CXCR3-positive naive cells carry more hydrophobic TRB CDR3s than CXCR3-negative naive cells.

What these receptors recognize is not known. TRB cDNA was prepared as libraries by UMI-labeled 5' RACE. TCRdb re-called the 5' RACE reads, yielding one record per CDR3 amino acid sequence without DNA. This sample's table reports 120,000 or so distinct CDR3 sequences. The sample comprised naive CXCR3+ CD8+ T cells from blood. Indicated subset: CD45RO-CCR7+CD27+CD95- naive CD8+ T cells expressing CXCR3 (TNR3+). Receptors were obtained from a human donor in good health. Some clones in this sample may be carry-over from other donors' samples.

This rearrangement joins TRBV28 to TRBJ2-1; as DNA is missing, the TRBD2 call by TCRdb cannot be tested. Germline CDR1 is MDHEN and CDR2 is SYDVKM. The CDR3 extends over 16 amino acids. CDR3: CASSSLTSGAHNEQFF.

The chain joins TRBV5-1 to TRBJ1-1; TCRdb reports TRBD1, a call that lacks DNA to check it against. The CDR3 has 14 residues. Looked up from germline, CDR1 is SGHRS and CDR2 is YFSETQ. CDR3 sequence: CASSPTGVNTEAFF.

The gene calls are TRBV6-6 and TRBJ2-7. Germline V CDR1 and CDR2: MNHNY, SVGAGI (reference sequence). The CDR3 extends over 14 amino acids. The chain's CDR3 is CASSSIAESYEQYF.

This rearrangement joins TRBV7-9 to TRBJ1-1; TCRdb proposes TRBD1, but this gene call is untestable without DNA. The CDR3 sequence is 14 residues long. Germline V CDR1 and CDR2: SEHNR, FQNEAQ (reference sequence). CDR3 loop: CASSSTGDYTEAFF.

This chain uses TRBV7-2 with TRBJ1-5; TCRdb gives TRBD1 as the D gene, but with no DNA this cannot be confirmed. This CDR3 comprises 16 residues. CDR1 is SGHTA, CDR2 FQGNSA, per germline. This chain's CDR3 is CASSLGATGYNQPQHF.

This chain connects TRBV20-1 to TRBJ2-2; lacking DNA, the TRBD1 call made by TCRdb goes unchecked. This CDR3 region has 12 residues. CDR1 is DFQATT, CDR2 SNEGSKA, per germline (reference sequence). The CDR3 loop reads CSAPLGGGELFF.

V gene TRBV4-1 combines with J gene TRBJ1-1. This CDR3 spans 15 amino acids. Germline CDR1 and CDR2: MGHRA and YSYEKL. The CDR3 sequence: CASSQDLGAGTEAFF.

The chain carries TRBV7-6 and TRBJ2-2; TCRdb returns TRBD1, unconfirmable since there is no DNA. The CDR3 runs 15 residues. Germline loops: CDR1 SGHVS, CDR2 FNYEAQ. The CDR3 loop is CASSPGTDYSGELFF.

V and J are TRBV7-6 and TRBJ2-3; TCRdb returns TRBD2, unconfirmable since there is no DNA. In germline, CDR1 is SGHVS, CDR2 FNYEAQ. The CDR3 is made up of 18 amino acids. The CDR3 reads CASSLVTSGDVIGDTQYF. Filled out from reference TRBV7-6 and TRBJ2-3, the complete variable domain reads GAGVSQSPRYKVTKRGQDVALRCDPISGHVSLYWYRQALGQGPEFLTYFNYEAQQDKSGLPNDRFSAERPEGSISTLTIQRTEQRDSAMYRCASSLVTSGDVIGDTQYFGPGTRLTVL.

V and J are TRBV9 and TRBJ2-7. This CDR3 has 13 amino acids. Germline V CDR1 and CDR2: SGDLS, YYNGEE. The chain's CDR3 is CASSVGEGYEQYF.

This clonotype registers medium-sized by frequency. This chain links TRBV20-1 with TRBJ2-1; TCRdb selects TRBD1, and the lack of DNA leaves this call unchecked. CDR3 length equals 16 residues. CDR1 DFQATT and CDR2 SNEGSKA come from the germline V gene (reference sequence). The CDR3 is CSARGDGGSTYNEQFF.

The chain joins TRBV6-2 or TRBV6-3 to TRBJ2-4. This CDR3 contains 15 residues. CDR1 MNHEY and CDR2 SVGEGT come from the germline V gene. CDR3 sequence: CASSYPSGAKNIQYF.

The genes are TRBV20-1 and TRBJ2-2; TCRdb's D gene call, TRBD2, goes unchecked for lack of DNA. There are 16 residues in the CDR3. Germline V lookup: CDR1 DFQATT, CDR2 SNEGSKA (reference sequence). CDR3 in amino acids: CSARALGQANTGELFF.

The chain is built from TRBV29-1 and TRBJ1-3; with no DNA, the TCRdb D assignment of TRBD1 cannot be verified. Looked up from germline, CDR1 is SQVTM and CDR2 is ANQGSEA. This CDR3 is built from 15 residues. This CDR3 reads CSVGGVISSGNTIYF.

The chain employs TRBV29-1 and TRBJ2-7; the D call from TCRdb, TRBD1, cannot be confirmed without DNA. There are 12 residues in the CDR3. Germline assignment: CDR1 SQVTM and CDR2 ANQGSEA. CDR3 loop: CSVDPGKGEQYF.

The genes are TRBV6-2 or TRBV6-3 and TRBJ1-6. The CDR3 totals 15 residues. Germline-derived CDR1 and CDR2 are MNHEY and SVGEGT. The CDR3 is CASINSRQGHSPLHF.

The chain couples TRBV19 to TRBJ2-1; TCRdb's D call, TRBD2, is unchecked because there is no DNA. This CDR3 region has 13 residues. Germline values: CDR1 LNHDA, CDR2 SQIVND (reference sequence). The CDR3 loop reads CASSMRVYNEQFF.

V gene TRBV12-3 or TRBV12-4 combines with J gene TRBJ1-1. This CDR3 has 14 amino acids. The CDR3 loop is CASSLVSGNTEAFF.

This chain joins TRBV4-1 and TRBJ2-1; TCRdb's D gene call, TRBD2, goes unchecked for lack of DNA. This CDR3 has 17 amino acids. Per germline, CDR1 MGHRA and CDR2 YSYEKL. CDR3 protein: CASSQAPPAAEGNEQFF.

The chain has TRBV20-1 and TRBJ1-1; TCRdb lists TRBD1, though no DNA is available to test this call. Per germline, CDR1 DFQATT and CDR2 SNEGSKA (reference sequence). This CDR3 is built from 14 residues. CDR3 protein: CSARDLGQGGEAFF.

The chain joins TRBV29-1 to TRBJ1-2. CDR1 is SQVTM and CDR2 is ANQGSEA in the germline V gene. The CDR3 runs 11 residues. CDR3 residues: CSVAGNYGYTF.

This chain joins TRBV24-1 and TRBJ1-1; TCRdb's D gene call, TRBD1, goes unchecked for lack of DNA. Germline CDR1 reads KGHDR; CDR2 reads SFDVKD. This CDR3 is 13 amino acids long. The CDR3 region is CATRDNQNTEAFF.

The chain employs TRBV13 and TRBJ2-3. The CDR3 length is 12 residues. CDR1 is PRHDT, CDR2 FYEKMQ, per germline (reference sequence). The CDR3 is CASSLVPDTQYF.

V gene TRBV7-9 combines with J gene TRBJ1-1; TCRdb returns TRBD1, unconfirmable since there is no DNA. Germline V gene lookup returns CDR1 SEHNR and CDR2 FQNEAQ (reference sequence). The CDR3 sequence is 17 residues long. The CDR3 protein is CASSSPRAGSMNTEAFF.

The rearrangement links TRBV29-1 to TRBJ1-2. Germline values: CDR1 SQVTM, CDR2 ANQGSEA. The CDR3 is 14 amino acids. The CDR3 reads CSVEVPTGPWGYTF.

The chain joins TRBV29-1 to TRBJ1-1; TCRdb outputs TRBD1, but without DNA this stays unchecked. The CDR3 totals 13 residues. The germline V gene encodes CDR1 SQVTM and CDR2 ANQGSEA. The CDR3: CSARTGMGTEAFF.

The CDR3 loop reads CANRPGQGAPF. The chain recombines TRBV5-1 with TRBJ1-1; lacking DNA, the TRBD1 call made by TCRdb goes unchecked. Germline V lookup: CDR1 SGHRS, CDR2 YFSETQ. This CDR3 has 11 amino acids.

The chain couples TRBV7-2 to TRBJ2-7; TCRdb selects TRBD2, and the lack of DNA leaves this call unchecked. Germline CDR1 SGHTA, CDR2 FQGNSA. This CDR3 is 15 amino acids long. The chain's CDR3 is CASSLASGASYEQYF. The full variable domain, its missing parts supplied by reference TRBV7-2 and TRBJ2-7, is GAGVSQSPSNKVTEKGKDVELRCDPISGHTALYWYRQSLGQGLEFLIYFQGNSAPDKSGLPSDRFSAERTGGSVSTLTIQRTQQEDSAVYLCASSLASGASYEQYFGPGTRLTVT.

This chain connects TRBV15 to TRBJ2-2; TCRdb's assignment of TRBD1 cannot be checked, as there is no DNA. This CDR3 is 17 amino acids long. In germline, CDR1 is LNHNV, CDR2 YYDKDF (reference sequence). Here the CDR3 reads CATSRDRGQVITGELFF.

The chain recombines TRBV11-2 with TRBJ2-3; the TCRdb call, TRBD2, lacks DNA for checking. Germline V gene lookup returns CDR1 SGHAT and CDR2 FQNNGV. This CDR3 is built from 15 residues. The CDR3 here is CASSTDRLVGDTQYF. Based on the CDR3 plus reference TRBV11-2 and TRBJ2-3, the full variable domain is EAGVAQSPRYKIIEKRQSVAFWCNPISGHATLYWYQQILGQGPKLLIQFQNNGVVDDSQLPKDRFSAERLKGVDSTLKIQPAKLEDSAVYLCASSTDRLVGDTQYFGPGTRLTVL.